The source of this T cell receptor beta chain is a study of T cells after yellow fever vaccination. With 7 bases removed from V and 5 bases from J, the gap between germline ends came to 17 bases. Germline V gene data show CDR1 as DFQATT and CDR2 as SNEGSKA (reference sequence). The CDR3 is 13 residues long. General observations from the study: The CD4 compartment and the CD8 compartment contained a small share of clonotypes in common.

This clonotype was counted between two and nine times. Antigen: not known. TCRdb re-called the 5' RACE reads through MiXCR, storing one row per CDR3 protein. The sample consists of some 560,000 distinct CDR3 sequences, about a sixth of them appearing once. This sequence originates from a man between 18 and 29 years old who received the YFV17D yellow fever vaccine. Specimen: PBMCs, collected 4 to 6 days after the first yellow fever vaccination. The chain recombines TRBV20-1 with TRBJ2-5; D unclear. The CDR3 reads CSVNIPLRETQYF. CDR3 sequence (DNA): TGCAGTGTGAACATTCCGCTTCGGGAGACCCAGTACTTC.